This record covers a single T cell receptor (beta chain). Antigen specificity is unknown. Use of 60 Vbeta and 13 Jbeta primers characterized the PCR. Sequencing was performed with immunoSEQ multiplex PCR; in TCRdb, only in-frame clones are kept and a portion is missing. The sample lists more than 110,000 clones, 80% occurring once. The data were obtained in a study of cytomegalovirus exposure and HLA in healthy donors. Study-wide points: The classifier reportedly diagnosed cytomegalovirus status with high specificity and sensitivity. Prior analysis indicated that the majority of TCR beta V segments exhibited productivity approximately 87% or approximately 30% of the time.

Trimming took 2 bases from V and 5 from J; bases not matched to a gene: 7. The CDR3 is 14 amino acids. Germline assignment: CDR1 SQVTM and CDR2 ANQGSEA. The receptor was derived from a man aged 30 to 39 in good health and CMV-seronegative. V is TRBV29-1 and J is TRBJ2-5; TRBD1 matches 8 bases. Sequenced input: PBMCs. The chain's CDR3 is CSVEYRGQAETQYF. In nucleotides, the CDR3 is TGCAGCGTTGAATATAGGGGACAGGCTGAGACCCAGTACTTC. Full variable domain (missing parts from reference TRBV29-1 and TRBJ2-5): SAVISQKPSRDICQRGTSLTIQCQVDSQVTMMFWYRQQPGQSLTLIATANQGSEATYESGFVIDKFPISRPNLTFSTLTVSNMSPEDSSIYLCSVEYRGQAETQYFGPGTRLLVL.